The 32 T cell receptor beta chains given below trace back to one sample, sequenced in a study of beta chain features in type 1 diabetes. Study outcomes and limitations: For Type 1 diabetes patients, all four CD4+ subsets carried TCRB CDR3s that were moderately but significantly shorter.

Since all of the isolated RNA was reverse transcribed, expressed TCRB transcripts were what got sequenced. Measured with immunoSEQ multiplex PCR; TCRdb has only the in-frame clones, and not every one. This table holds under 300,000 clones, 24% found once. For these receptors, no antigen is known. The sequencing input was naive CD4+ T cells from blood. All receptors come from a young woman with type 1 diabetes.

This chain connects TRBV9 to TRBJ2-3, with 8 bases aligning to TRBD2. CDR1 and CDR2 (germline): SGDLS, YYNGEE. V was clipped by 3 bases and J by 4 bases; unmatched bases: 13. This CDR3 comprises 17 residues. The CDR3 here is CASSGHGREVVADTQYF. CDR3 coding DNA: TGTGCCAGCAGCGGCCACGGGCGGGAGGTGGTCGCAGATACGCAGTATTTT.

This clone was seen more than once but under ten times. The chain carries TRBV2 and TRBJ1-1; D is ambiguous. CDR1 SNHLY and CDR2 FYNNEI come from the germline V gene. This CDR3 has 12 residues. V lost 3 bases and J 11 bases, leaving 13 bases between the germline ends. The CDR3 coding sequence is TGTGCCAGCAGTGATTTGACTCCGCGTGCTTTCTTT. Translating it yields CASSDLTPRAFF.

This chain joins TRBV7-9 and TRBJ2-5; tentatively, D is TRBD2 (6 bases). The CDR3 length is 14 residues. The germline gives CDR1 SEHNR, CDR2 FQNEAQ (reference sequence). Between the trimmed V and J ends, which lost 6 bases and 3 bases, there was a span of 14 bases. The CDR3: CASSTGTLKETQYF. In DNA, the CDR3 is TGTGCCAGCAGTACCGGGACTTTGAAAGAGACCCAGTACTTC.

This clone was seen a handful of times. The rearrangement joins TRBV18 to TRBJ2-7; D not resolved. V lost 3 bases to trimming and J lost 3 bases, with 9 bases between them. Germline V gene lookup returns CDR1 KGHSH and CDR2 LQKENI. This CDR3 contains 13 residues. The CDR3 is CASSPDQVYEQYF. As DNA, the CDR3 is TGTGCCAGCTCACCCGATCAGGTCTACGAGCAGTACTTC. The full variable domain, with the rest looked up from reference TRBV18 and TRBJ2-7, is NAGVMQNPRHLVRRRGQEARLRCSPMKGHSHVYWYRQLPEEGLKFMVYLQKENIIDESGMPKERFSAEFPKEGPSILRIQQVVRGDSAAYFCASSPDQVYEQYFGPGTRLTVT.

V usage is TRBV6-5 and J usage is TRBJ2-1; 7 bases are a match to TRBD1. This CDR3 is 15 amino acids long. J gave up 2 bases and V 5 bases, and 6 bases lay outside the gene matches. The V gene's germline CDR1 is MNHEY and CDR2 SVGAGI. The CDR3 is CASSRDRDTYNEQFF. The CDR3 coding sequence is TGTGCCAGCAGTAGAGACAGGGATACCTACAATGAGCAGTTCTTC.

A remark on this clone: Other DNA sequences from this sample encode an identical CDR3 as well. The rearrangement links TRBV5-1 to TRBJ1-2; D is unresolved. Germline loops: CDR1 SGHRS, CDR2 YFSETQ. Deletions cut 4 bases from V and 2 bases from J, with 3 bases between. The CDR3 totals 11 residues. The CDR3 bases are TGCGCCAGCAGCAGCAACTATGGCTACACCTTC. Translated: CASSSNYGYTF.

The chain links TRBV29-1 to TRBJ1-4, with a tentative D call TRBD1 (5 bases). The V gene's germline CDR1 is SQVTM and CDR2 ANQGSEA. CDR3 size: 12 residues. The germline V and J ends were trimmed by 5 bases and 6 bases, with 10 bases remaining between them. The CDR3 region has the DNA TGCAGCGTTCTCGGGGGAGATGAAAAACTGTTTTTT. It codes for CSVLGGDEKLFF.

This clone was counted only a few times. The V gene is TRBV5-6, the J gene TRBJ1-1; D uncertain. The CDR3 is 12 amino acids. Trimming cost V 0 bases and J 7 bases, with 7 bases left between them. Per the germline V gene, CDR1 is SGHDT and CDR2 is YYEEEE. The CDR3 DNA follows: TGTGCCAGCAGCTTGGAAAGCAATGAAGCTTTCTTT. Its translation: CASSLESNEAFF. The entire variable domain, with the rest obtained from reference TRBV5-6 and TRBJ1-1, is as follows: DAGVTQSPTHLIKTRGQQVTLRCSPKSGHDTVSWYQQALGQGPQFIFQYYEEEERQRGNFPDRFSGHQFPNYSSELNVNALLLGDSALYLCASSLESNEAFFGQGTRLTVV.

Written as DNA, the CDR3 is TGTGCCAGCTCACTGGGACTAGCGGCCACAGATACGCAGTATTTT. This codes for CASSLGLAATDTQYF. This sequence joins TRBV18 and TRBJ2-3; TRBD2 matches at 11 bases. The CDR3 has 15 residues. J was trimmed by 2 bases and V by 4 bases; bases with no gene match: 2. The germline V gene encodes CDR1 KGHSH and CDR2 LQKENI.

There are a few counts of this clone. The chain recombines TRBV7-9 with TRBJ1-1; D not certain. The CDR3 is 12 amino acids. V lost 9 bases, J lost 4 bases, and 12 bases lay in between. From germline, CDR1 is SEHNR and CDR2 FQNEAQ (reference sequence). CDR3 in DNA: TGTGCCAGTACCGGGAGGCTCACTGAAGCTTTCTTT. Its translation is CASTGRLTEAFF.

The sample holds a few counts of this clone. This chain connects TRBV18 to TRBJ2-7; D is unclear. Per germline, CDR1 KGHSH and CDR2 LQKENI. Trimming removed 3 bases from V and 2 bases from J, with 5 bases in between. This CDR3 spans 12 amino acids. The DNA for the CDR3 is TGTGCCAGCTCACCGCTACCCTACGAGCAGTACTTC. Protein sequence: CASSPLPYEQYF.

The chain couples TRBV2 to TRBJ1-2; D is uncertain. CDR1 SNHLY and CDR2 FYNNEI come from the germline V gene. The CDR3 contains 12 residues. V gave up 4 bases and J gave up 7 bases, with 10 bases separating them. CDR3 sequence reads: CASSGRAAGYTF. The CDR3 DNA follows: TGTGCCAGCAGTGGGAGGGCCGCTGGCTACACCTTC.

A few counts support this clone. The CDR3 DNA sequence: TGTGCCAGCAGCTTGGGCAGGCGTAGTGAAGCTTTCTTT. The encoded protein is CASSLGRRSEAFF. The chain recombines TRBV5-6 with TRBJ1-1; D is uncertain. Germline V gene data show CDR1 as SGHDT and CDR2 as YYEEEE. This CDR3 has 13 amino acids. Trimming cost V 0 bases and J 7 bases, with 10 bases left between them.

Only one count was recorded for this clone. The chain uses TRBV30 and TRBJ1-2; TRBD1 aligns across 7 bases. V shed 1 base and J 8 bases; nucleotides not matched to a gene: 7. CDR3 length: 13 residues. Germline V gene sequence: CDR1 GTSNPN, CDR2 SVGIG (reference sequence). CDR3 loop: CAWSATGVEGYTF. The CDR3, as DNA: TGTGCCTGGAGTGCTACAGGGGTAGAAGGCTACACCTTC.

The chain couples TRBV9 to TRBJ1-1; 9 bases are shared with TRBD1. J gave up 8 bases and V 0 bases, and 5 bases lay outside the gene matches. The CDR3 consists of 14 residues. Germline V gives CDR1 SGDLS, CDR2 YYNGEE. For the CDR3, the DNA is TGTGCCAGCAGCGTAGCTGACAGGGGGTTGGAAGCTTTCTTT. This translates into CASSVADRGLEAFF. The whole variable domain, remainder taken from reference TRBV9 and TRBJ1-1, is DSGVTQTPKHLITATGQRVTLRCSPRSGDLSVYWYQQSLDQGLQFLIQYYNGEERAKGNILERFSAQQFPDLHSELNLSSLELGDSALYFCASSVADRGLEAFFGQGTRLTVV.

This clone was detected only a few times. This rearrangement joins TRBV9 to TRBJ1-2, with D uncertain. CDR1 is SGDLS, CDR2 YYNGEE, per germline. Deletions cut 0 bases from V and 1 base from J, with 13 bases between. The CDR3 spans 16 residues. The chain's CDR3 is CASSVATGQLNYGYTF. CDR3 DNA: TGTGCCAGCAGCGTAGCTACTGGGCAACTTAACTATGGCTACACCTTC. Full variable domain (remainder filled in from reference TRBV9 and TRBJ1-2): DSGVTQTPKHLITATGQRVTLRCSPRSGDLSVYWYQQSLDQGLQFLIQYYNGEERAKGNILERFSAQQFPDLHSELNLSSLELGDSALYFCASSVATGQLNYGYTFGSGTRLTVV.

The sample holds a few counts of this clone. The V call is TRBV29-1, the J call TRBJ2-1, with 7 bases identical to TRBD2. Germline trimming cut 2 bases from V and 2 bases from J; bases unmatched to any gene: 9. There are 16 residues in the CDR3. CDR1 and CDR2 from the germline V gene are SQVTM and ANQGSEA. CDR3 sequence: CSVELFSGTTYNEQFF. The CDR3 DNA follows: TGCAGCGTTGAATTGTTCAGCGGGACCACCTACAATGAGCAGTTCTTC.

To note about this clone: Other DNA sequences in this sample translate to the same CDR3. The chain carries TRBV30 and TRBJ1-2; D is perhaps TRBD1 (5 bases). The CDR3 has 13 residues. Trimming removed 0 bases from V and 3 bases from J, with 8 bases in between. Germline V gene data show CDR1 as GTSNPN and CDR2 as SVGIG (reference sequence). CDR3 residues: CAWSVLTDYGYTF. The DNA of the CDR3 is TGTGCCTGGAGTGTACTGACAGACTATGGCTACACCTTC.

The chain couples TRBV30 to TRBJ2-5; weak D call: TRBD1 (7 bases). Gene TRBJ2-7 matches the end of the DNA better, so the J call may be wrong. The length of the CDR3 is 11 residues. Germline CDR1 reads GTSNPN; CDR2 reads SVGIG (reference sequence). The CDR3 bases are TGTGCCGGAGGGGGCAGCTACGAGCAGTACTTC. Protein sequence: CAGGGSYEQYF.

The CDR3 here is CASSAPGQISGANVLTF. DNA of the CDR3: TGTGCCAGCAGCGCCCCGGGACAGATCTCTGGGGCCAACGTCCTGACTTTC. V gene TRBV7-9 combines with J gene TRBJ2-6, with TRBD1 matching 7 bases. This CDR3 has 17 residues. Germline assignment: CDR1 SEHNR and CDR2 FQNEAQ (reference sequence). V was clipped by 5 bases and J by 0 bases; unmatched bases: 7.

This CDR3 is CASSLAGITSYEQYF. As DNA, the CDR3 is TGTGCCAGCAGCCTAGCGGGAATAACCTCCTACGAGCAGTACTTC. The J gene is TRBJ2-7, the V gene TRBV4-2; the match to TRBD2 covers 8 bases. The CDR3 covers 15 residues. The ends lost 4 bases at V and 0 bases at J; junction bases unmatched: 5. Germline CDR1 is LGHNA and CDR2 is YNFKEQ.

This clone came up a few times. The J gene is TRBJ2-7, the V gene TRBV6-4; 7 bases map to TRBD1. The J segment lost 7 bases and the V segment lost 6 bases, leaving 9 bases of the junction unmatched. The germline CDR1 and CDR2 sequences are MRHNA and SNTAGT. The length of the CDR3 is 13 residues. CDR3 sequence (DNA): TGTGCCAGCAGCCCGGGACAGTCAGAGGAGCAGTACTTC. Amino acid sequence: CASSPGQSEEQYF.

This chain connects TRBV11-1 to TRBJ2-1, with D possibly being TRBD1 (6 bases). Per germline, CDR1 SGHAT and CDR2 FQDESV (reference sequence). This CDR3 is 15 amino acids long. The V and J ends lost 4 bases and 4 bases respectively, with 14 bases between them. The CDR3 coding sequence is TGTGCCAGCAGCTCGAATCCAGGGGAATACAATGAGCAGTTCTTC. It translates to CASSSNPGEYNEQFF.

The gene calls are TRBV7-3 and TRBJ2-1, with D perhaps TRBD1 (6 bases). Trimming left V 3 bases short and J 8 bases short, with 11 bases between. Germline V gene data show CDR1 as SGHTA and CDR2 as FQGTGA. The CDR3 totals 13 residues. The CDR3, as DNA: TGTGCCAGCAGCTTTTACGCAGGGGATGAGCAGTTCTTC. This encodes CASSFYAGDEQFF.

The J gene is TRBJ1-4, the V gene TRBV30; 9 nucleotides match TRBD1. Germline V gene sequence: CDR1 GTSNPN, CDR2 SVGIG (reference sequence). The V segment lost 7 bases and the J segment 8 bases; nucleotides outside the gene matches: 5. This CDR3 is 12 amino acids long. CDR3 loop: CAFRTGDEKLFF. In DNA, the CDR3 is TGTGCCTTTCGGACAGGGGACGAAAAACTGTTTTTT.

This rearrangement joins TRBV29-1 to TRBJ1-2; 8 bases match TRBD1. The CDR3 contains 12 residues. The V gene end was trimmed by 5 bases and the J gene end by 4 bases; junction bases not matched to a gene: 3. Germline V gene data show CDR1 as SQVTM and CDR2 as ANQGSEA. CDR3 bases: TGCAGCGTTCGGGACAGGTCCTATGGCTACACCTTC. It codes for CSVRDRSYGYTF.

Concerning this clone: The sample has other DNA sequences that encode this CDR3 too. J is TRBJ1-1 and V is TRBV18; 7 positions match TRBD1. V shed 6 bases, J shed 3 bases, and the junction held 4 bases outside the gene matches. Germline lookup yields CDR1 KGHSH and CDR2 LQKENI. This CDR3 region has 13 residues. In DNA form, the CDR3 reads TGTGCCAGCTCCCCCGACAGGGACACTGAAGCTTTCTTT. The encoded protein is CASSPDRDTEAFF.

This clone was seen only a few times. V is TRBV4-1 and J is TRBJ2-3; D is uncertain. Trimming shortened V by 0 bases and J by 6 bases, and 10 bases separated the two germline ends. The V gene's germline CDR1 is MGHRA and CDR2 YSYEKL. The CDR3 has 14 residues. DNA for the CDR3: TGCGCCAGCAGCCAAGAGTACCTTCGGGATACGCAGTATTTT. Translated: CASSQEYLRDTQYF.

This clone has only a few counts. CDR3 residues: CASSTRDRAFPDIQYF. As DNA, the CDR3 is TGTGCCAGCAGTACCCGGGACAGGGCTTTTCCGGACATTCAGTACTTC. The chain combines TRBV6-6 with TRBJ2-4; 9 bases line up with TRBD1. The CDR3 contains 16 residues. After removal of 5 bases from V and 8 bases from J, the junction contained 13 bases not matched to a gene. Per germline, CDR1 MNHNY and CDR2 SVGAGI (reference sequence).

CDR3 sequence: CASSQGLLALGLYEQFF. The CDR3 DNA reads as TGTGCCAGCAGCCAAGGTCTACTAGCGTTGGGGCTGTATGAGCAGTTCTTC. V usage is TRBV14 and J usage is TRBJ2-1, with 7 nucleotides matching TRBD2. The V gene's germline CDR1 is SGHDN and CDR2 FVKESK. The CDR3 spans 17 residues. With 1 base clipped from V and 8 bases from J, the junction kept 14 bases outside the gene matches.

The CDR3 DNA follows: TGTGCCAGCAGCTTGCCGGGGGAGACCCAGTACTTC. It is translated as CASSLPGETQYF. The chain combines TRBV5-5 with TRBJ2-5; D is perhaps TRBD2 (5 bases). CDR1 SGHKS and CDR2 YYEKEE come from the germline V gene (reference sequence). V was trimmed by 1 base and J by 5 bases, leaving 6 bases between them. The CDR3 is made up of 12 amino acids.

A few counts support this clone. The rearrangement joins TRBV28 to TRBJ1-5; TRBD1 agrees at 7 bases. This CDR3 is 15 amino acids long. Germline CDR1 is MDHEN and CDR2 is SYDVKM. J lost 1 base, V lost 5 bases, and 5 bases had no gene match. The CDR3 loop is CASSGPTGSNQPQHF. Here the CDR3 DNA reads TGTGCCAGCAGTGGCCCGACAGGGAGCAATCAGCCCCAGCATTTT.